This TCR beta chain was identified in a study of glioma-infiltrating T cells after dendritic cell vaccination. This clone was detected once. The method was immunoSEQ multiplex PCR; TCRdb's version includes in-frame clones alone and lacks a portion of them. The table lists tens of thousands of clones, approximately 81% of them singletons. Germline values: CDR1 MNHNS, CDR2 SASEGT. The CDR3 is 14 residues long. The V and J ends lost 7 bases and 0 bases respectively, with 9 bases between them. This clonotype was sampled from a human donor with glioblastoma. The sequencing here drew on blood, taken before dendritic cell vaccination. This rearrangement joins TRBV6-1 to TRBJ1-4; D remains ambiguous. The DNA of the CDR3 is TGTGCCAGCACCCTATTCGCAACTAATGAAAAACTGTTTTTT. Its translation is CASTLFATNEKLFF.